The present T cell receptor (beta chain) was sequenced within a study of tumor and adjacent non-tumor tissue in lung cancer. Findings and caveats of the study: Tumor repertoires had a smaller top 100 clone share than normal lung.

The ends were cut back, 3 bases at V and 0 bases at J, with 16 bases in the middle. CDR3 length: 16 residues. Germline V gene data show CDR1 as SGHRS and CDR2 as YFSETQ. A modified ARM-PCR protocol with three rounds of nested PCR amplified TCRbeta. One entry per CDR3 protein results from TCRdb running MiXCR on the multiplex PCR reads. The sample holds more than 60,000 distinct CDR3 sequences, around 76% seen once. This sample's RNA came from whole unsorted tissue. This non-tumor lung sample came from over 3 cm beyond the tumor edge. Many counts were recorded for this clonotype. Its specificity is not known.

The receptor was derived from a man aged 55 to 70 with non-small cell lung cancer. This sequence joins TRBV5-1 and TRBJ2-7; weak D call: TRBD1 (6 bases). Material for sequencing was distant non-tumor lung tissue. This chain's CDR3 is CASSYSGTPSSYEQYF. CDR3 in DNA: TGCGCCAGCAGCTACTCCGGGACACCGAGCTCCTACGAGCAGTACTTC.